The 9 T cell receptor beta chains below all came from one sample that was sequenced in a study of T cells in Graves' hyperthyroidism and ophthalmopathy. The CDR3 regions of TCR beta were amplified from RNA transcripts. Primed by the HTBI set, a first-round RT-PCR was run on the TCR CDR3. From the multiplex PCR reads, TCRdb called clonotypes with MiXCR, one entry per CDR3 protein. The sample has 340,000 or so distinct CDR3 sequences; roughly 18% are singletons. Input material: blood. Receptor source: a woman aged 45-60 years with Graves' hyperthyroidism.

This clonotype has a handful of counts. The chain's CDR3 is CSARDQRHPNSPLHF. CDR3 nucleotides: TGCAGTGCTAGAGACCAGAGACACCCTAATTCACCCCTCCACTTT. The V gene is TRBV20-1, the J gene TRBJ1-6; D uncertain. The V end was cut by 0 bases, the J end by 6 bases, with 12 bases between. This CDR3 is built from 15 residues. Germline V gives CDR1 DFQATT, CDR2 SNEGSKA (reference sequence).

This clonotype was seen more than once but under ten times. V and J are TRBV19 and TRBJ2-3, with 13 bases fitting TRBD2. The CDR3 sequence is 18 residues long. V shed 6 bases, J shed 0 bases, and the junction held 9 bases outside the gene matches. Germline CDR1 is LNHDA and CDR2 is SQIVND (reference sequence). The CDR3 DNA reads TGTGCCAGTAGCCTAATACGGACTAGCGGGAGTAGCACAGATACGCAGTATTTT. It translates to CASSLIRTSGSSTDTQYF. Full variable domain (missing parts from reference TRBV19 and TRBJ2-3): DGGITQSPKYLFRKEGQNVTLSCEQNLNHDAMYWYRQDPGQGLRLIYYSQIVNDFQKGDIAEGYSVSREKKESFPLTVTSAQKNPTAFYLCASSLIRTSGSSTDTQYFGPGTRLTVL.

By proportion, this clonotype is medium-sized. The J gene is TRBJ2-7, the V gene TRBV30; maybe TRBD2 (5 bases). V shed 5 bases and J shed 3 bases, with 14 bases lying between them. This CDR3 has 13 amino acids. Germline assignment: CDR1 GTSNPN and CDR2 SVGIG (reference sequence). The CDR3 protein is CAWLKGRDYEQYV. CDR3 sequence (DNA): TGTGCCTGGCTTAAAGGGAGAGACTACGAGCAGTACGTC.

The V call is TRBV7-9, the J call TRBJ2-7; D remains unclear. The length of the CDR3 is 13 residues. With 1 base removed from V and 3 bases from J, the gap between germline ends came to 7 bases. Looked up from germline, CDR1 is SEHNR and CDR2 is FQNEAQ (reference sequence). CDR3 sequence: CASSLETGYEQYF. CDR3 nucleotides: TGTGCCAGCAGCTTAGAGACGGGCTACGAGCAGTACTTC.

This rearrangement joins TRBV28 to TRBJ2-1; 8 nucleotides match TRBD2. The length of the CDR3 is 14 residues. Germline V gene data show CDR1 as MDHEN and CDR2 as SYDVKM. The CDR3 nucleotides are TGTGTTACCAGCGGGAGTAGCTCCTACAATGAGCAGTTCTTC. This gives the protein CVTSGSSSYNEQFF.

In this sample, this clonotype turned up many times. The V gene is TRBV12-3 or TRBV12-4, the J gene TRBJ1-2; perhaps TRBD1 as D (6 bases). V lost 7 bases and J 5 bases, leaving 17 bases between the germline ends. CDR3 size: 14 residues. Here the CDR3 reads CASTLGGARYGYTF. The CDR3 DNA sequence: TGTGCCAGCACCCTCGGGGGGGCCCGATATGGCTACACCTTC.

This clonotype was counted only a few times. The CDR3 here is CASSISHGWIYEQYF. In DNA, the CDR3 is TGTGCCAGTAGTATATCCCACGGTTGGATCTACGAGCAGTACTTC. V gene TRBV19 combines with J gene TRBJ2-7, with D unresolved. V lost 2 bases and J lost 3, with 14 bases in between. The CDR3 extends over 15 amino acids. Germline V gives CDR1 LNHDA, CDR2 SQIVND (reference sequence).

Comments on this clonotype: One base away lies a much larger clone, so this may be a sequencing read error. The chain couples TRBV11-2 to TRBJ2-3; the match to TRBD1 covers 8 bases. The germline CDR1 and CDR2 sequences are SGHAT and FQNNGV. Trimming took 1 base from V and 6 from J; bases not matched to a gene: 9. The CDR3 loop spans 16 amino acids. The CDR3, as DNA: TGTGCCAGCAGCTTAGCTCTGGGACAGGCCCCTGATACGCAGTATTTT. It is translated as CASSLALGQAPDTQYF.

The rearrangement joins TRBV3-1 to TRBJ1-3; D is unclear. This CDR3 comprises 15 residues. Per the germline V gene, CDR1 is LGHDT and CDR2 is YNNKEL (reference sequence). Trimming removed 4 bases at V and 0 bases at J, with 10 bases between. CDR3 region: CASSPGRISGNTIYF. In DNA, the CDR3 is TGTGCCAGCAGCCCGGGGAGAATCTCTGGAAACACCATATATTTT.